This T cell receptor (beta chain) emerged from a study of post-analysis software for immune sequencing data. Study at large: Relapsing-remitting, secondary progressive and progressive-relapsing multiple sclerosis courses were included.

TCR beta libraries were prepared from cDNA with unique molecular identifiers. TCRdb re-derived calls from the PCR reads in MiXCR, one entry per CDR3 protein. The sample has 160,000 or so distinct CDR3 sequences, about 36% seen once. The sequences come from blood, collected after autologous hematopoietic stem cell transplantation. The sequence was obtained from a girl aged 10-17 years with multiple sclerosis.

The CDR3 nucleotides are TGTGCCAGCAGCGTAGAGGGGACAGTTAGCAATCAGCCCCAGCATTTT. Translating gives CASSVEGTVSNQPQHF. This sequence joins TRBV9 and TRBJ1-5; 7 bases are shared with TRBD1. The CDR3 consists of 16 residues. With V trimmed by 0 bases and J by 0 bases, 3 bases remained unmatched. Per germline, CDR1 SGDLS and CDR2 YYNGEE.